The table lists the clone carrying this T cell receptor (beta chain) with a count of one. Under the authors' procedure: Amplifying reference gene primers gave estimates of nucleated cell counts. This table comes from immunoSEQ multiplex PCR, and its TCRdb copy is limited to in-frame clones, with some not included. That table gives V, J and clone size, and the DNA gave D and trimming. The table shows 80,000 to 95,000 clones, with 89% occurring only once. This sample was included in a study of blood T cell repertoires in COVID-19. V lost 0 bases, J lost 5 bases, and 4 bases stayed unmatched. This CDR3 region has 14 residues. Germline assignment: CDR1 SGHNT and CDR2 YYREEE (reference sequence).

This TCR derives from a woman in her 70s with acute or convalescent COVID-19. The sequencing input was peripheral blood. The chain employs TRBV5-4 and TRBJ1-2; 7 bases match TRBD1. DNA of the CDR3: TGTGCCAGCAGCTTGGAGGGGGCATATTATGGCTACACCTTC. Its protein product is CASSLEGAYYGYTF. The entire variable domain, with the rest obtained from reference TRBV5-4 and TRBJ1-2, is as follows: ETGVTQSPTHLIKTRGQQVTLRCSSQSGHNTVSWYQQALGQGPQFIFQYYREEENGRGNFPPRFSGLQFPNYSSELNVNALELDDSALYLCASSLEGAYYGYTFGSGTRLTVV.